This TCR beta chain comes out of a study of blood T cell repertoires in COVID-19. The table came from immunoSEQ multiplex PCR; TCRdb's copy has only in-frame clones and leaves some out. The table includes about 480,000 clones, approximately 91% detected once. Living in 24 US areas, the participants were between about 18 and 90 years of age. Clinical history as reported by participants underpinned cohort assignment. CDR3 length: 15 residues. The ends lost 4 bases at V and 1 base at J; junction bases unmatched: 4. Looked up from germline, CDR1 is MNHEY and CDR2 is SVGAGI. The specimen was PBMCs or T cells enriched from blood (not recorded which). J is TRBJ2-1 and V is TRBV6-5; TRBD1 aligns across 7 bases. The TCR was taken from a woman aged 55-75 years who had recovered from COVID-19. The CDR3 region is CASSSRTGSYNEQFF. In DNA form, the CDR3 reads TGTGCCAGCAGTTCTCGGACAGGATCCTACAATGAGCAGTTCTTC.